The source of this T cell receptor beta chain is a study of blood T cell repertoires in COVID-19. Study as a whole: Acute-phase and convalescent COVID-19 samples originated in the United States, Italy and Spain. T cells, B-cell-depleted T cells, or PBMCs supplied cDNA or gDNA.

As regards this clone: Mismatch with germline at one junction end may stem from a read error. Different DNA sequences within this sample yield the same CDR3.

In the original processing: For nucleated cells, counts were estimated from reference gene primer amplification. TCRdb's copy holds only in-frame clones and misses some; the assay was immunoSEQ multiplex PCR. V and J calls and clone size are as listed in that table; D and trimming were resolved from the DNA. The sample holds approximately 49,000 clones, approximately 87% seen once. Sequencing was performed on peripheral blood. This receptor was obtained from a man over 45 with acute or convalescent COVID-19.

The chain's CDR3 is CASSSMTGTGEQYF. The CDR3 bases are TGTGCCAGCAGCTCTATGACAGGGACGGGCGAGCAGTACTTC. The chain joins TRBV5-1 to TRBJ2-7, with TRBD1 matching 7 bases. The length of the CDR3 is 14 residues. From germline, CDR1 is SGHRS and CDR2 YFSETQ.